The T cell receptor (beta chain) described here comes from a study of PD-1 blockade in classical Hodgkin lymphoma. Study-wide findings and caveats: Complete responders showed a baseline diversity that resembled the diversity of newly diagnosed patients.

Indicated time point: cycle 4 day 1 (C4D1), after 6 weeks of nivolumab. All patients relapsed after autologous stem cell transplantation, and brentuximab vedotin exposure varied. Assay: immunoSEQ multiplex PCR; the TCRdb copy retains only in-frame clones and omits some. This table has 64,000 or so clones, around 90% appearing once. Comments on this clone: Its antigen remains unknown.

The CDR3 is made up of 16 amino acids. The chain is built from TRBV21-1 and TRBJ1-5; TRBD1, as called in the table, went unchecked against the DNA. TRBV21-1 is noted as a pseudogene. The material was peripheral blood mononuclear cells (PBMCs), obtained before the fourth cycle of nivolumab. The origin of this receptor is a human donor with classical Hodgkin lymphoma. CDR3 loop: CARMARDRAFWQPQHF. Here the CDR3 DNA reads TGTGCCAGAATGGCCCGGGACAGGGCCTTCTGGCAGCCCCAGCATTTT.